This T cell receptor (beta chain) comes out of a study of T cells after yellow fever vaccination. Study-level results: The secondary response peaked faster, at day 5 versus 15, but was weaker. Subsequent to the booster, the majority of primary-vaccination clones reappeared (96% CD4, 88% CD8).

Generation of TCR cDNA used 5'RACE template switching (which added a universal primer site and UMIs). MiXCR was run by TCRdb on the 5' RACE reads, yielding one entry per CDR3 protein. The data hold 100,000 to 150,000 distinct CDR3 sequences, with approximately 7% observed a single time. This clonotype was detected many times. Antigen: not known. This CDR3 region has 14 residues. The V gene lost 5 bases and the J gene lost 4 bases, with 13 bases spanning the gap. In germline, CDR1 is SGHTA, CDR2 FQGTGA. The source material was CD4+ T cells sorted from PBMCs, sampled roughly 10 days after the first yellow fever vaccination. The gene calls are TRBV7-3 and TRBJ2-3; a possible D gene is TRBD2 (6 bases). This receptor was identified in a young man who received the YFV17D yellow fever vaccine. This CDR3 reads CASSPFAGSDTQYF. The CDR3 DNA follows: TGTGCCAGCAGCCCCTTTGCGGGGTCAGATACGCAGTATTTT. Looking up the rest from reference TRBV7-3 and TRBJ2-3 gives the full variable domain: GAGVSQTPSNKVTEKGKYVELRCDPISGHTALYWYRQSLGQGPEFLIYFQGTGAADDSGLPNDRFFAVRPEGSVSTLKIQRTERGDSAVYLCASSPFAGSDTQYFGPGTRLTVL.